The rows below give T cell receptor beta chains drawn from one sample of a study of cytomegalovirus exposure and HLA in healthy donors. The repertoire was sequenced with immunoSEQ multiplex PCR; TCRdb's copy has only in-frame clones and lacks some. The table lists 160,000 or so clones, roughly 80% of them singletons. Sequenced material: PBMCs. These receptor sequences come from a male donor in good health and CMV-seronegative. CDR3s include the opening cysteine and the closing phenylalanine or tryptophan. The D gene is left open where the match is weak. For some rows the clone size is stated as once, few or many, or as a class when expanded; others skip it.

>TRBJ2-1|TRBD2|-|TRBV27
CASSFRTSGRANEQFF
TGTGCCAGCAGTTTCAGGACTAGCGGGAGGGCCAATGAGCAGTTCTTC
>TRBJ2-1|TRBD2|-|TRBV7-2
CASSLASAGGYNEQFF
TGTGCCAGCAGCTTAGCATCGGCGGGAGGGTACAATGAGCAGTTCTTC
>TRBJ2-5|TRBD2|-|TRBV7-8
CASSSGTSGRETQYF
TGTGCCAGCAGTTCCGGGACTAGCGGGAGAGAGACCCAGTACTTC
>TRBJ1-5|TRBD1|-|TRBV7-2
CASSLQGARGNQPQHF
TGTGCCAGCAGCCTACAGGGGGCCAGGGGCAATCAGCCCCAGCATTTT
>TRBJ2-2|TRBD2|-|TRBV30
CAWSELAGTGELFF
TGTGCCTGGAGTGAGCTAGCGGGCACCGGGGAGCTGTTTTTT
>TRBJ1-2|-|-|TRBV9
CASSVAPGTGYTF
TGTGCCAGCAGCGTAGCACCAGGCACTGGCTACACCTTC
>TRBJ2-7|TRBD2|few|TRBV4-3
CASSLDSGRTNEQYF
TGCGCCAGCAGCCTGGATAGCGGGAGAACGAACGAGCAGTACTTC
>TRBJ2-2|-|-|TRBV7-2
CASSLFRGAQTTGELFF
TGTGCCAGCAGCTTATTTCGGGGGGCGCAGACCACCGGGGAGCTGTTTTTT
>TRBJ1-2|-|-|TRBV25-1
CASSESKQGVGYTF
TGTGCCAGCAGTGAATCGAAACAGGGCGTGGGCTACACCTTC
>TRBJ1-5|-|-|TRBV7-2
CASSFQGIGQPQHF
TGTGCCAGCAGCTTTCAGGGGATAGGACAGCCCCAGCATTTT
>TRBJ2-3|TRBD1|-|TRBV18
CASSPGQGNTDTQYF
TGTGCCAGCTCCCCGGGACAGGGGAACACAGATACGCAGTATTTT